Detailed here is one T cell receptor (beta chain). Its antigen is not known. The CDR3 length is 16 residues. V dropped 3 bases and J dropped 1 base, with 15 bases sitting between them. The germline CDR1 and CDR2 sequences are SGHRS and YFSETQ. There were likely unrecorded immune exposures, though donors were nominally healthy when sampled. This entry comes from a study of cytomegalovirus exposure and HLA in healthy donors. Study-level information: Falling in the Caucasian-associated ancestry cluster were about 80% of under 450 genotyped donors. Overall study findings and caveats: As confirmed in vitro, a few CMV-associated chains were specific for CMV antigens. TCR beta V- and J-gene trimming was later associated with a missense DCLRE1C variant.

A multiplex PCR was run with 60 Vbeta primers and 13 Jbeta primers. Some clones are missing from TCRdb's copy, which holds only in-frame ones; the method was immunoSEQ multiplex PCR. The sample holds about 130,000 clones; over 70% are singletons and the top ten take around 2%. Sequenced input: PBMCs. The sequence derives from a man younger than 45 in good health and CMV-seronegative. The V call is TRBV5-1, the J call TRBJ2-3; tentative D call: TRBD2 (6 bases). The CDR3 DNA reads as TGCGCCAGCAGCTCCTCGGTGGCTAGCGGCACAGATACGCAGTATTTT. Translated, it gives CASSSSVASGTDTQYF.